These T cell receptor beta chains were read from a single sample in a study of T cell changes during pregnancy in multiple sclerosis. Profiled with immunoSEQ multiplex PCR; TCRdb holds only in-frame clones, not every one. Of more than 65,000 clones detected, about 90% appear once; the ten largest clones hold over 7.5%. Sequencing used peripheral blood, obtained after pregnancy. These TCRs come from a female donor in good health, enrolled as a control in a pregnancy study. Both conserved end residues are part of each CDR3. D genes are given only for firm matches. Size is omitted from some rows. Given values are once, few, many or a class for expanded clones.

V	J	D	size	CDR3	DNA
TRBV18	TRBJ1-5	TRBD1	.	CASSPTGAPNQPQHF	TGTGCCAGCTCACCGACAGGGGCCCCGAATCAGCCCCAGCATTTT
TRBV29-1	TRBJ2-1	TRBD2	.	CSGRTSGNNEQFF	TGCAGCGGCCGGACTAGCGGGAACAATGAGCAGTTCTTC
TRBV28	TRBJ1-2	.	.	CASSFRGNYGYTF	TGTGCCAGCAGTTTCCGAGGGAACTATGGCTACACCTTC
TRBV6-6	TRBJ1-2	.	.	CAAGELGANYGYTF	TGTGCCGCAGGGGAACTAGGGGCTAACTATGGCTACACCTTC
TRBV7-8	TRBJ1-4	.	.	CASSFSGYNEKLFF	TGTGCCAGCAGTTTCTCAGGCTATAATGAAAAACTGTTTTTT
TRBV6-5	TRBJ1-1	TRBD1	.	CASSSAYRGNTEAFF	TGTGCCAGCAGCTCCGCCTACAGGGGGAACACTGAAGCTTTCTTT
TRBV19	TRBJ2-7	.	.	CASQDQDGSSYEQYF	TGTGCCAGTCAGGATCAGGACGGGAGCTCCTACGAGCAGTACTTC
TRBV2	TRBJ2-7	.	.	CASSEEGRRSSYEQYF	TGTGCCAGCAGTGAAGAGGGGCGGAGAAGCTCCTACGAGCAGTACTTC
TRBV5-6	TRBJ2-1	TRBD2	.	CASSLLAGTYNEQFF	TGTGCCAGCAGCTTACTAGCGGGGACCTACAATGAGCAGTTCTTC
TRBV30	TRBJ2-7	.	.	CAWSGTGTRREQYF	TGTGCCTGGAGTGGCACAGGGACAAGGAGGGAGCAGTACTTC
TRBV19	TRBJ1-5	TRBD1	.	CASSIMNTGGRNQPQHF	TGTGCCAGTAGTATCATGAACACAGGGGGGAGGAATCAGCCCCAGCATTTT
TRBV19	TRBJ1-2	.	.	CASSGPGYGYTF	TGTGCCAGTAGTGGCCCAGGGTATGGCTACACCTTC
TRBV18	TRBJ2-7	.	.	CASSPGAHYEQYF	TGTGCCAGCTCACCAGGGGCCCACTACGAGCAGTACTTC
TRBV7-2	TRBJ2-3	TRBD1	.	CASSEGQGFADTQYF	TGTGCCAGCAGCGAGGGACAGGGATTCGCAGATACGCAGTATTTT
TRBV9	TRBJ1-5	.	few	CASSVRGRGAGPQHF	TGTGCCAGCAGCGTACGTGGGCGGGGAGCAGGGCCCCAGCATTTT
TRBV30	TRBJ2-5	.	.	CAWSINFQETQYF	TGTGCCTGGAGTATAAACTTCCAAGAGACCCAGTACTTC
TRBV6-5	TRBJ2-7	.	.	CAIATVSYEQYF	TGTGCCATCGCGACAGTCTCCTACGAGCAGTACTTC
TRBV9	TRBJ1-2	.	once	CASSGRVFQGEHGYTF	TGTGCCAGCAGCGGGAGGGTGTTCCAAGGGGAACATGGCTACACCTTC
TRBV11-2	TRBJ1-2	.	.	CASSLGHINYGYTF	TGTGCCAGCAGCTTAGGACACATCAACTATGGCTACACCTTC
TRBV30	TRBJ1-2	TRBD1	.	CAWSGQGASGYTF	TGTGCCTGGAGTGGGCAGGGGGCAAGCGGCTACACCTTC
TRBV11-3	TRBJ2-2	.	.	CASSLVSRRDTGELFF	TGTGCCAGCAGCTTAGTTAGCCGGCGGGACACCGGGGAGCTGTTTTTT
TRBV4-1	TRBJ2-2	TRBD2	.	CASSLHGRREVNTGELFF	TGCGCCAGCAGCCTTCACGGAAGGCGGGAGGTTAACACCGGGGAGCTGTTTTTT
TRBV6-5	TRBJ2-5	.	.	CASSYHLVSETQYF	TGTGCCAGCAGTTACCACCTTGTGAGCGAGACCCAGTACTTC
TRBV11-3	TRBJ2-3	TRBD2	.	CASSLGTLAGVRTDTQYF	TGTGCCAGCAGCTTAGGGACCCTAGCGGGGGTGCGCACAGATACGCAGTATTTT
TRBV20-1	TRBJ2-5	.	.	CSAREPETQYF	TGCAGTGCTAGGGAGCCAGAGACCCAGTACTTC
TRBV9	TRBJ2-7	.	.	CASTRSPEQYF	TGTGCCAGCACGCGTTCGCCCGAGCAGTACTTC
TRBV9	TRBJ1-5	.	.	CASRRQGGRAQPQHF	TGTGCCAGCAGGAGGCAGGGAGGTCGGGCTCAGCCCCAGCATTTT
TRBV5-6	TRBJ2-1	TRBD2	few	CASSLGLAGEQFF	TGTGCCAGCAGCTTGGGACTAGCAGGCGAGCAGTTCTTC
TRBV27	TRBJ2-1	TRBD2	.	CASSLPTGLAGSYNEQFF	TGTGCCAGCAGTTTACCAACGGGACTAGCGGGTAGCTACAATGAGCAGTTCTTC
TRBV5-8	TRBJ1-5	.	.	CASSLILGGNQPQHF	TGTGCCAGCAGCTTGATCCTGGGCGGCAATCAGCCCCAGCATTTT
TRBV5-1	TRBJ2-3	.	.	CASSLAGGGVADTQYF	TGCGCCAGCAGCTTGGCCGGTGGGGGCGTTGCAGATACGCAGTATTTT
TRBV9	TRBJ1-2	.	.	CASSHGGNYGYTF	TGTGCCAGCAGTCATGGGGGGAACTATGGCTACACCTTC
TRBV4-1	TRBJ1-4	TRBD1	.	CASSQPGQVKGREKLFF	TGCGCCAGCAGCCAGCCGGGACAGGTTAAAGGGAGGGAAAAACTGTTTTTT
TRBV28	TRBJ1-2	.	.	CASSPQYGYTF	TGTGCCAGCAGCCCCCAGTATGGCTACACCTTC
TRBV6-6	TRBJ1-6	TRBD1	.	CASSYPTGESNSPLHF	TGTGCCAGCAGCTACCCGACAGGGGAGAGTAATTCACCCCTCCACTTT
TRBV2	TRBJ1-4	.	.	CASRTGGTNEKLFF	TGTGCCAGCAGGACAGGCGGAACTAATGAAAAACTGTTTTTT
TRBV7-2	TRBJ1-5	.	.	CASSSTPPGGSSNQPQHF	TGTGCCAGCAGCTCCACCCCCCCGGGGGGCTCGAGCAATCAGCCCCAGCATTTT
TRBV10-3	TRBJ2-7	.	.	CAISGSAGTYEQYF	TGTGCCATCAGTGGATCGGCAGGTACCTACGAGCAGTACTTC
TRBV30	TRBJ2-7	.	.	CAWSVIGGEPYEQYF	TGTGCCTGGAGTGTGATAGGGGGAGAGCCCTACGAGCAGTACTTC
TRBV30	TRBJ1-3	.	once	CAWNTRGEGNTIYF	TGTGCCTGGAATACGCGGGGCGAAGGAAACACCATATATTTT
TRBV6-6	TRBJ1-5	TRBD1	.	CASREWTGEGQPQHF	TGTGCCAGCAGGGAGTGGACAGGGGAGGGTCAGCCCCAGCATTTT
TRBV7-8	TRBJ1-1	TRBD1	.	CASSSNRGNTEAFF	TGTGCCAGCAGCTCAAACAGGGGGAACACTGAAGCTTTCTTT
TRBV7-9	TRBJ2-4	.	once	CASSPSPNIQYF	TGTGCCAGCAGCCCTTCCCCAAACATTCAGTACTTC
TRBV7-2	TRBJ1-1	.	.	CASSQQSLSTEAFF	TGTGCCAGCAGCCAACAGTCGTTATCGACTGAAGCTTTCTTT
TRBV18	TRBJ1-6	.	.	CASSPRRTDFNSPLHF	TGTGCCAGCTCACCAAGGAGGACAGATTTCAATTCACCCCTCCACTTT
TRBV15	TRBJ2-5	.	once	CATSSRRGEGATQYF	TGTGCCACCAGCAGCCGGCGGGGAGAAGGAGCGACCCAGTACTTC
TRBV5-4	TRBJ2-7	TRBD1	.	CASSPEIGTGGKGQYF	TGTGCCAGCAGCCCTGAGATTGGGACAGGGGGCAAGGGGCAGTACTTC
TRBV6-1	TRBJ1-5	.	.	CASSEDSWNVPRGNQPQHF	TGTGCCAGCAGTGAAGATTCCTGGAACGTACCTCGGGGCAATCAGCCCCAGCATTTT
TRBV2	TRBJ1-5	.	.	CASRQVGNQPQHF	TGTGCCAGCAGGCAGGTTGGAAATCAGCCCCAGCATTTT
TRBV10-3	TRBJ1-4	.	.	CAIRPGASNEKLFF	TGTGCCATCAGGCCAGGTGCTTCTAATGAAAAACTGTTTTTT
TRBV29-1	TRBJ2-3	.	.	CSVEGGHPTDTQYF	TGCAGCGTTGAAGGGGGGCACCCCACAGATACGCAGTATTTT
TRBV29-1	TRBJ2-7	.	few	CSASGTGSYEQYF	TGCAGCGCCTCCGGAACAGGGTCCTACGAGCAGTACTTC
TRBV11-2	TRBJ2-5	.	.	CASTDRSETQYF	TGTGCCAGCACCGACAGGTCCGAGACCCAGTACTTC
TRBV4-3	TRBJ2-1	.	.	CASSPGGHEQFF	TGCGCCAGCAGCCCCGGAGGCCATGAGCAGTTCTTC
TRBV10-3	TRBJ2-7	TRBD1	.	CAIREGQGPSYEQYF	TGTGCCATCAGGGAGGGACAGGGGCCTTCCTACGAGCAGTACTTC